The 12 T cell receptor beta chains below were found in one sample sequenced in a study of blood T cell repertoires in COVID-19. The method was immunoSEQ multiplex PCR; TCRdb's version includes in-frame clones alone and lacks a portion of them. The sample lists some 65,000 clones, roughly 92% occurring once. The source material was peripheral blood. The receptors shown here come from a man in his 70s with active COVID-19.

This clone is a singleton in its sample. The chain employs TRBV6-5 and TRBJ2-5; D might be TRBD2 (6 bases). Trimming took off 8 bases at V and 5 bases at J, with 12 bases between the two ends. The CDR3 has 12 residues. Germline loops: CDR1 MNHEY, CDR2 SVGAGI. CDR3 residues: CASSRGWETQYF. In DNA form, the CDR3 reads TGTGCCAGCTCACGGGGGTGGGAGACCCAGTACTTC.

V usage is TRBV5-1 and J usage is TRBJ2-2, with 9 bases fitting TRBD1. The CDR3 contains 14 residues. Trimming at V came to 4 bases and at J to 5 bases, leaving 3 bases not matched to a gene. Germline assignment: CDR1 SGHRS and CDR2 YFSETQ. The CDR3 region is CASSGDRVTGELFF. For the CDR3, the DNA is TGCGCCAGCAGCGGGGACAGGGTTACCGGGGAGCTGTTTTTT.

The genes are TRBV29-1 and TRBJ2-2; 9 bases map to TRBD1. The germline gives CDR1 SQVTM, CDR2 ANQGSEA. The CDR3 covers 14 residues. The J segment lost 6 bases and the V segment lost 7 bases, leaving 9 bases of the junction unmatched. This CDR3 is CSAFGTGNSGELFF. CDR3 coding DNA: TGCAGCGCGTTCGGGACAGGGAATTCCGGGGAGCTGTTTTTT.

The CDR3 nucleotides are TGTGCCAGCAGTGAAGTCGAACAGTTACCTTACAATGAGCAGTTCTTC. As protein: CASSEVEQLPYNEQFF. The V call is TRBV6-1, the J call TRBJ2-1; D is uncertain. The germline V gene has CDR1 MNHNS and CDR2 SASEGT. Between the trimmed V and J ends, which lost 1 base and 4 bases, there was a span of 14 bases. The CDR3 totals 16 residues.

This chain connects TRBV5-1 to TRBJ1-2; 10 bases line up with TRBD1. Germline values: CDR1 SGHRS, CDR2 YFSETQ. Germline trimming cut 4 bases from V and 5 bases from J; bases unmatched to any gene: 5. The CDR3 covers 14 residues. The chain's CDR3 is CASSIDRGLYGYTF. In DNA form, the CDR3 reads TGCGCCAGCAGCATCGACAGGGGGCTGTATGGCTACACCTTC.

The chain couples TRBV11-3 to TRBJ2-1; TRBD2 matches 7 bases. Germline V gene lookup returns CDR1 SGHNT and CDR2 YENEEA. The V and J ends lost 1 base and 0 bases, in that order; junction bases with no gene match: 12. CDR3 length: 19 amino acids. The DNA for the CDR3 is TGTGCCAGCAGCTTAGGATTCTCGGCGGGGGTCAGCTCCTACAATGAGCAGTTCTTC. Amino acids: CASSLGFSAGVSSYNEQFF.

V usage is TRBV28 and J usage is TRBJ2-7, with TRBD2 matching over 7 bases. CDR3 length: 15 residues. V lost 6 bases, J lost 7 bases, and 15 bases stayed unmatched. Looked up from germline, CDR1 is MDHEN and CDR2 is SYDVKM. CDR3 amino acids: CASRPFGGGNFEQYV. The CDR3 nucleotides are TGTGCCAGCAGGCCCTTTGGGGGGGGGAACTTTGAGCAGTACGTC.

The chain links TRBV5-1 to TRBJ2-2; tentative D call: TRBD1 (6 bases). V lost 0 bases, J lost 7 bases, and 25 bases lay in between. This CDR3 has 19 residues. Germline V gene data show CDR1 as SGHRS and CDR2 as YFSETQ. CDR3 sequence (DNA): TGCGCCAGCAGCTTGGTCCCACAGGGCCGGGTAATGGGCGACGGGGAGCTGTTTTTT. This encodes CASSLVPQGRVMGDGELFF.

This sequence joins TRBV12-5 and TRBJ1-2; D is unclear. The CDR3 extends over 19 amino acids. The germline V and J ends were trimmed by 5 bases and 0 bases, with 25 bases remaining between them. Germline CDR1 is LGHNT and CDR2 is FRNRAP. The CDR3 sequence: CASGPIPQAGRQANYGYTF. The DNA of the CDR3 is TGTGCTAGTGGTCCGATTCCCCAAGCCGGGAGACAAGCTAACTATGGCTACACCTTC. Based on the CDR3 plus reference TRBV12-5 and TRBJ1-2, the full variable domain is DARVTQTPRHKVTEMGQEVTMRCQPILGHNTVFWYRQTMMQGLELLAYFRNRAPLDDSGMPKDRFSAEMPDATLATLKIQPSEPRDSAVYFCASGPIPQAGRQANYGYTFGSGTRLTVV.

J is TRBJ2-3 and V is TRBV7-3; TRBD2 matches 7 bases. The CDR3 extends over 15 amino acids. The germline CDR1 and CDR2 sequences are SGHTA and FQGTGA. After removal of 2 bases from V and 3 bases from J, the junction contained 5 bases not matched to a gene. The CDR3 region has the DNA TGTGCCAGCAGCTTATATCGGGGAGGGACAGATACGCAGTATTTT. Translation: CASSLYRGGTDTQYF.

This clone was found a few times. The rearrangement uses TRBV11-2 and TRBJ2-7; TRBD1 might be the D (6 bases). Germline CDR1 SGHAT, CDR2 FQNNGV. This CDR3 region has 13 residues. V was clipped by 5 bases and J by 2 bases, with 10 bases between them. CDR3 sequence: CASSDGTPYEQYF. DNA of the CDR3: TGTGCCAGCAGCGACGGGACACCCTACGAGCAGTACTTC.

This clone was counted between two and nine times. The chain joins TRBV9 to TRBJ2-5; perhaps TRBD1 as D (6 bases). Germline-derived CDR1 and CDR2 are SGDLS and YYNGEE. The CDR3 sequence is 16 residues long. The ends were cut back, 4 bases at V and 5 bases at J, with 21 bases in the middle. The CDR3 region is CASSPLPGVVGETQYF. In nucleotides, the CDR3 is TGTGCCAGCAGCCCATTACCAGGGGTAGTGGGGGAGACCCAGTACTTC.